This T cell receptor (beta chain) was sequenced for a study of regulatory T cells in long-lasting Graves disease. Germline V gene lookup returns CDR1 SGHVS and CDR2 FQNEAQ. V lost 2 bases and J lost 5, with 15 bases in between. The CDR3 contains 16 residues. Libraries of TCR beta came from iRepertoire HTBI primers plus Arm-PCR of CDR3 regions. TCRdb called the multiplex PCR reads again in MiXCR, with one record for every CDR3 protein. The data contain approximately 470,000 distinct CDR3 sequences, around 16% of them singletons. In this sample, this clonotype turned up many times. Time point here: newly diagnosed GD, antithyroid drugs for less than 3 months. Scientists built the TCR library using RNA that was extracted from PBMCs. Roughly 9.6-milliliter peripheral blood samples went into EDTA tubes. These data also featured in a second study, about T cells in Graves' hyperthyroidism and ophthalmopathy. From that second work: Ophthalmopathy and stable hyperthyroidism were told apart by a 13 V-J model.

The rearrangement uses TRBV7-8 and TRBJ2-2; no reliable D call. The receptor's source is a man aged 40-49 years with Graves disease. Sequencing used peripheral blood mononuclear cells (PBMCs), obtained at new diagnosis, from a patient treated with antithyroid drugs. This chain's CDR3 is CASSLLKGLGTGELFF. The CDR3 DNA sequence: TGTGCCAGCAGCTTATTAAAAGGCCTTGGGACCGGGGAGCTGTTTTTT.